The TCR beta chain under discussion was sequenced for a study of T-cell reconstitution after alpha-beta-depleted transplantation in children. The study's findings and limits: Reportedly, alpha-beta T cells present about two months post-transplant originated from several hundred expanded clones of graft origin.

TCRbeta library construction was performed incorporating unique molecular identifiers. TCRdb reprocessed the PCR reads with MiXCR, giving one entry per CDR3 protein. The table has hundreds of thousands of distinct CDR3 sequences, 10% seen once. For this clonotype: Its antigen is currently unknown.

Germline CDR1 reads SEHNR; CDR2 reads FQNEAQ (reference sequence). This CDR3 region has 16 residues. With 2 bases removed from V and 2 bases from J, the gap between germline ends came to 13 bases. The sample was PBMCs, taken before TCRalphabeta/CD19-depleted stem cell transplant. The chain links TRBV7-9 to TRBJ2-4, with D maybe TRBD2 (6 bases). The TCR originated in a boy younger than two with acute myeloid leukemia, due to receive a stem cell transplant. This CDR3 is CASSLILSGPKNIQYF. CDR3 sequence (DNA): TGTGCCAGCAGCTTAATTCTCAGCGGGCCCAAAAACATTCAGTACTTC.